This T cell receptor (beta chain) was profiled in a study of blood T cell repertoires in COVID-19. For the study at large: Researchers got acute and convalescent COVID-19 samples from the United States, Italy and Spain. T cells, B-cell-depleted T cells, or PBMCs supplied cDNA or gDNA.

As handled by the study authors: Estimation of nucleated cell counts was performed using reference gene primer amplification. Produced via immunoSEQ multiplex PCR; TCRdb's table is partial and in-frame only. That table gives V, J and clone size, and the DNA gave D and trimming. The sample contains 200,000 to 300,000 clones, around 85% of which appear only once. The CDR3 has 12 residues. V gave up 4 bases and J gave up 2 bases, with 7 bases separating them. Germline loops: CDR1 SGHRS, CDR2 YFSETQ. The chain links TRBV5-1 to TRBJ2-7; tentatively, D is TRBD1 (6 bases). The TCR comes from a woman aged 55 to 70 with active or convalescent COVID-19. The sequenced sample consisted of peripheral blood. CDR3 in DNA: TGCGCCAGCAGCACAGGGCCCTACGAGCAGTACTTC. It translates to CASSTGPYEQYF. Combining the CDR3 with reference TRBV5-1 and TRBJ2-7 gives the whole variable domain KAGVTQTPRYLIKTRGQQVTLSCSPISGHRSVSWYQQTPGQGLQFLFEYFSETQRNKGNFPGRFSGRQFSNSRSEMNVSTLELGDSALYLCASSTGPYEQYFGPGTRLTVT.